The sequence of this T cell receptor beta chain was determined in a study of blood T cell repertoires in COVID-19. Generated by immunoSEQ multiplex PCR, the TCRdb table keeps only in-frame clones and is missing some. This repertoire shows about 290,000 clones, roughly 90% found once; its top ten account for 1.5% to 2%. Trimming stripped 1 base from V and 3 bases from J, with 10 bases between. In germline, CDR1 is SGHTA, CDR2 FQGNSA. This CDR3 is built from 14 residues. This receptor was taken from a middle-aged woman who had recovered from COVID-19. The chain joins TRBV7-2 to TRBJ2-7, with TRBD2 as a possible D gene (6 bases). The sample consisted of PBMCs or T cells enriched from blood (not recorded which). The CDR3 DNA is TGTGCCAGCAGCTTAGAGGCGGGGCTCTACGAGCAGTACTTC. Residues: CASSLEAGLYEQYF.